This T cell receptor (beta chain) was documented in a study of blood T cell repertoires in COVID-19. From germline, CDR1 is SGDLS and CDR2 YYNGEE. With V trimmed by 3 bases and J by 0 bases, 3 bases remained unmatched. This CDR3 region has 15 residues. Only in-frame clones appear in the TCRdb table, and some are missing; sequencing was by immunoSEQ multiplex PCR. Of a few hundred thousand clones listed, 75% to 90% are singletons. The sequence came from a woman aged 60 to 75 with acute or convalescent COVID-19. This rearrangement joins TRBV9 to TRBJ1-5, with TRBD1 matching over 7 bases. The sample consisted of peripheral blood. CDR3 sequence: CASSAGQDSNQPQHF. For the CDR3, the DNA is TGTGCCAGCAGCGCCGGACAGGATAGCAATCAGCCCCAGCATTTT.